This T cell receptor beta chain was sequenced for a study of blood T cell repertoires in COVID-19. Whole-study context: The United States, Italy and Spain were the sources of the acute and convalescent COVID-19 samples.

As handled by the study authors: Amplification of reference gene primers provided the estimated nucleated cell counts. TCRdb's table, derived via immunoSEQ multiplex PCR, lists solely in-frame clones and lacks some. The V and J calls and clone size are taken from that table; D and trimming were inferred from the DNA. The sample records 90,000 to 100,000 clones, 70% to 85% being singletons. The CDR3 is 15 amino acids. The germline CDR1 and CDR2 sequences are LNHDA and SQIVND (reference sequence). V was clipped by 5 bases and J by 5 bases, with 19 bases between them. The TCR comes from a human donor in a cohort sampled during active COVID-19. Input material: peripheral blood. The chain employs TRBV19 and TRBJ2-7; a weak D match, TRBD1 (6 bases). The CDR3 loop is CASSPRGAGEHEQYF. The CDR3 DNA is TGTGCCAGTAGTCCCCGTGGGGCAGGGGAACACGAGCAGTACTTC.